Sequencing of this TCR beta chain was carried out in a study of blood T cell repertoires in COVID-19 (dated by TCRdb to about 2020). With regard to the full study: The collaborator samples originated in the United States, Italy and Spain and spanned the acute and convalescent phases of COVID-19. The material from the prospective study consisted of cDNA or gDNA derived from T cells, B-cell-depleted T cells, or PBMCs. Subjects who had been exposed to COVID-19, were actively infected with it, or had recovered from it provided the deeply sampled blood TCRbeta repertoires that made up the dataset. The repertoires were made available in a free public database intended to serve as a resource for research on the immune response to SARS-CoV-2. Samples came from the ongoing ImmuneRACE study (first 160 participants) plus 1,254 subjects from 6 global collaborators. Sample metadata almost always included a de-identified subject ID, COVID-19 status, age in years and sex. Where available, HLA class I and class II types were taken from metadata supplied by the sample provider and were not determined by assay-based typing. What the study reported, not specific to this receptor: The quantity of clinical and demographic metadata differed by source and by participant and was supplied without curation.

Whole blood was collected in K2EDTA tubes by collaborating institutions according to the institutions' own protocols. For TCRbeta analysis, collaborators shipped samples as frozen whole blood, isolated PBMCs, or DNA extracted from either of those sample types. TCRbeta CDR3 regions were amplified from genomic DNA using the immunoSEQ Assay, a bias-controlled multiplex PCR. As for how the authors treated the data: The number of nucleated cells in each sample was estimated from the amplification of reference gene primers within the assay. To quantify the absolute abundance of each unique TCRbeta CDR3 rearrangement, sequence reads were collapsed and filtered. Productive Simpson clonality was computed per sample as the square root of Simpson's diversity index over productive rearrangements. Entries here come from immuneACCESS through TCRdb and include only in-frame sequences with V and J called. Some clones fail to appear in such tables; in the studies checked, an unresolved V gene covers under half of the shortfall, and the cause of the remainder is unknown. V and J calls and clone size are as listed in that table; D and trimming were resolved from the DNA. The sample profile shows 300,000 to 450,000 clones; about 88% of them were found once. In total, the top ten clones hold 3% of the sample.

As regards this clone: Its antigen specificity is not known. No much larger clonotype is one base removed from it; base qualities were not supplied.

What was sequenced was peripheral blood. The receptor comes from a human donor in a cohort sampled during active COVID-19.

The CDR3 here reads CATSGNYGYTF. Read as DNA, the sequence is TGTGCCACCTCGGGTAACTATGGCTACACCTTC. In this chain, TRBV28 is recombined with TRBJ1-2; the D gene assignment is ambiguous. The CDR3 runs 11 residues from the cysteine to the phenylalanine. The kept DNA is CDR3 alone, 33 bases in frame from the first base. Deletion took 10 bases off V and 1 base off J, with a span of 7 bases between the germline ends. The germline V gene specifies MDHEN as CDR1 and SYDVKM as CDR2.